The present TCR beta chain was sequenced within a study of shared clonotypes between healthy human individuals. Overall study results and limits: Non-shared clonotypes displayed generation probabilities falling below those of clonotypes present in all four donors.

Comments on this clone: The target antigen is unknown. A read error may account for a junction end that differs from germline.

In the original processing: Filtering differed, since immunoSEQ gave only junction sequences and no quality scores. Some clones are missing from TCRdb's copy, which holds only in-frame ones; the method was immunoSEQ multiplex PCR. Clonal size and the V and J genes are those of that table, whereas D and trimming came from the DNA. The table lists roughly 2.1 million clones, 90% to 95% of them singletons, with about 1.8% in the top ten. Naive-designated CD8 cells lacked CD45RO, were positively enriched for CCR7, and omitted terminally differentiated effector memory CD45RA+ cells. The CDR3 totals 12 residues.

The chain has TRBV23-1 and TRBJ2-7; D is unclear. TRBV23-1 is annotated as an ORF whose role is uncertain. The sequenced sample was naive CD8+ T cells from PBMCs. The sequence was collected from a man younger than 30 in good health. Some clones in this sample may be carry-over from other donors' samples. The CDR3 bases are TGCGCCAGCAGTCAATCGTCCTCCGAGCAGTACTTC. It yields the protein CASSQSSSEQYF.